This TCR beta chain was obtained from a study of T cell changes during pregnancy in multiple sclerosis. Assay: immunoSEQ multiplex PCR; the TCRdb copy retains only in-frame clones and omits some. The table shows roughly 93,000 clones, with around 92% occurring only once. Germline V gives CDR1 MNHEY, CDR2 SVGAGI. Trimming took off 6 bases at V and 7 bases at J, with 13 bases between the two ends. This CDR3 comprises 13 residues. Specimen: peripheral blood, collected after pregnancy. The TCR originated in a female donor with multiple sclerosis, enrolled in a pregnancy study. This sequence joins TRBV6-5 and TRBJ1-3; D gene ambiguous. CDR3 loop: CASRTLTRNTIYF. The CDR3 DNA reads as TGTGCCAGCAGAACTTTAACCCGTAACACCATATATTTT.